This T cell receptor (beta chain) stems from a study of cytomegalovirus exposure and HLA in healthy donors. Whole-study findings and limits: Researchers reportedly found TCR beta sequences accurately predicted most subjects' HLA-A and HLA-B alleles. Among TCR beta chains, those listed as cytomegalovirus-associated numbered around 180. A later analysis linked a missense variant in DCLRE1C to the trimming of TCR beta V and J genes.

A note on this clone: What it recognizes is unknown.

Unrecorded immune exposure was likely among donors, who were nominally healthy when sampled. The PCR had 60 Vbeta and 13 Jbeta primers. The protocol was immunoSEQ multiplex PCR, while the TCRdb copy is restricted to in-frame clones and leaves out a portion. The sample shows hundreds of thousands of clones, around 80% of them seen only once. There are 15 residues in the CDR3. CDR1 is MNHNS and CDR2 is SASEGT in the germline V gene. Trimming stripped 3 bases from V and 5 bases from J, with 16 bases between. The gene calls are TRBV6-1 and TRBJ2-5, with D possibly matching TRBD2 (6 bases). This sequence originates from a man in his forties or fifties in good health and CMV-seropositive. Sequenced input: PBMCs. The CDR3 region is CASSDRGKADETQYF. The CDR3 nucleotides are TGTGCCAGCAGTGATCGGGGGAAGGCTGACGAGACCCAGTACTTC.